The next 22 T cell receptor beta chains were all read from a single sample in a study of T cell changes during pregnancy in multiple sclerosis. Sequencing was performed with immunoSEQ multiplex PCR; in TCRdb, only in-frame clones are kept and a portion is missing. Of 80,000 to 100,000 clones listed, under 95% are singletons. Sample: peripheral blood, taken after pregnancy. These receptors originate from a female donor with multiple sclerosis, enrolled in a pregnancy study.

The V gene is TRBV4-1, the J gene TRBJ2-7; 12 positions match TRBD2. Germline-derived CDR1 and CDR2 are MGHRA and YSYEKL. The CDR3 has 16 residues. Trimming at V came to 3 bases and at J to 2 bases, leaving 5 bases not matched to a gene. The CDR3 sequence: CASSQGLAGGTYEQYF. The DNA for the CDR3 is TGCGCCAGCAGCCAGGGTCTAGCGGGAGGGACCTACGAGCAGTACTTC.

This chain links TRBV7-3 with TRBJ1-3, with D unresolved. The CDR3 runs to 13 residues. CDR1 and CDR2 from the germline V gene are SGHTA and FQGTGA. V lost 8 bases, J lost 4 bases, and 12 bases lay in between. CDR3 amino acids: CASAASGGNTIYF. The CDR3 coding sequence is TGTGCCAGCGCCGCAAGCGGAGGAAACACCATATATTTT.

The genes are TRBV5-1 and TRBJ2-3; D call uncertain. This CDR3 is 14 amino acids long. Trimming stripped 3 bases from V and 5 bases from J, with 13 bases between. CDR1 is SGHRS, CDR2 YFSETQ, per germline. CDR3 loop: CASSSTLPGDTQYF. The CDR3 bases are TGCGCCAGCAGCTCCACCCTCCCAGGAGATACGCAGTATTTT.

The sample holds a few counts of this clone. The V gene is TRBV13, the J gene TRBJ2-2; TRBD2 might be the D (7 bases). This CDR3 is 14 amino acids long. Germline assignment: CDR1 PRHDT and CDR2 FYEKMQ (reference sequence). V was trimmed by 7 bases and J by 7 bases, leaving 16 bases between them. This chain's CDR3 is CASTLAEGVGELFF. In DNA, the CDR3 is TGTGCCAGCACGCTAGCGGAGGGGGTCGGGGAGCTGTTTTTT.

The chain is built from TRBV7-9 and TRBJ2-7, with 9 bases identical to TRBD2. The CDR3 runs 17 residues. V dropped 0 bases and J dropped 1; count of bases not matched to a gene: 7. Germline V gene sequence: CDR1 SEHNR, CDR2 FQNEAQ (reference sequence). CDR3 amino acids: CASSLATSGVLSYEQYF. For the CDR3, the DNA is TGTGCCAGCAGCTTAGCGACTAGCGGTGTACTATCCTACGAGCAGTACTTC.

The chain joins TRBV7-2 to TRBJ2-7; D might be TRBD2 (6 bases). The CDR3 has 14 residues. Germline values: CDR1 SGHTA, CDR2 FQGNSA. V was clipped by 4 bases and J by 3 bases, with 13 bases between them. The CDR3 loop reads CASSSRAEGYEQYF. CDR3 DNA: TGTGCCAGCAGCTCGAGGGCGGAGGGCTACGAGCAGTACTTC.

The genes are TRBV13 and TRBJ1-2; D is unclear. The CDR3 loop spans 11 amino acids. V lost 4 bases, J lost 8 bases, and 8 bases lay in between. Germline V gene data show CDR1 as PRHDT and CDR2 as FYEKMQ (reference sequence). The chain's CDR3 is CASSYGRGYTF. The CDR3 DNA follows: TGTGCCAGCAGCTATGGGAGGGGCTACACCTTC.

The chain has TRBV30 and TRBJ2-3, with D perhaps TRBD2 (5 bases). CDR3 length: 14 residues. Trimming stripped 2 bases from V and 0 bases from J, with 9 bases between. The V gene's germline CDR1 is GTSNPN and CDR2 SVGIG (reference sequence). CDR3 sequence reads: CAWSLGGSTDTQYF. DNA for the CDR3: TGTGCCTGGAGTCTGGGCGGGAGCACAGATACGCAGTATTTT.

The chain uses TRBV7-9 and TRBJ2-7, with D perhaps TRBD1 (7 bases). Trimming removed 1 base from V and 1 base from J, with 11 bases in between. Per the germline V gene, CDR1 is SEHNR and CDR2 is FQNEAQ (reference sequence). The CDR3 extends over 15 amino acids. CDR3 loop: CASSLGAGGSYEQYF. CDR3 nucleotide sequence: TGTGCCAGCAGCTTAGGGGCAGGGGGGTCCTACGAGCAGTACTTC.

This rearrangement joins TRBV2 to TRBJ1-1, with 7 nucleotides matching TRBD1. The CDR3 totals 14 residues. In germline, CDR1 is SNHLY, CDR2 FYNNEI. Trimming took 7 bases from V and 6 from J; bases not matched to a gene: 11. This CDR3 is CASNKIGTASEAFF. CDR3 nucleotides: TGTGCCAGCAACAAGATCGGGACAGCCTCTGAAGCTTTCTTT.

This clone was observed once. This chain joins TRBV2 and TRBJ2-1; 7 bases fit TRBD1. The germline CDR1 and CDR2 sequences are SNHLY and FYNNEI. There are 12 residues in the CDR3. With V trimmed by 6 bases and J by 9 bases, 5 bases remained unmatched. CDR3 residues: CASRGTASEQFF. For the CDR3, the DNA is TGTGCCAGCAGGGGGACAGCATCTGAGCAGTTCTTC. Together with reference TRBV2 and TRBJ2-1, the CDR3 gives the full variable domain: EPEVTQTPSHQVTQMGQEVILRCVPISNHLYFYWYRQILGQKVEFLVSFYNNEISEKSEIFDDQFSVERPDGSNFTLKIRSTKLEDSAMYFCASRGTASEQFFGPGTRLTVL.

This clone was observed once. The chain has TRBV5-1 and TRBJ1-4; the D is unclear. Germline V lookup: CDR1 SGHRS, CDR2 YFSETQ. The V gene lost 4 bases and the J gene lost 1 base, with 8 bases spanning the gap. The CDR3 runs to 14 residues. The CDR3, as DNA: TGCGCCAGCAGCCCAGACTTAACTAATGAAAAACTGTTTTTT. This gives the protein CASSPDLTNEKLFF.

This chain joins TRBV5-1 and TRBJ2-1; D is perhaps TRBD1 (5 bases). The CDR3 is made up of 14 amino acids. V was shortened by 2 bases and J by 3 bases, with 9 bases between the two germline ends. Germline CDR1 SGHRS, CDR2 YFSETQ. The CDR3 sequence is CASSFQGFYNEQFF. The CDR3 coding sequence is TGCGCCAGCAGCTTCCAGGGCTTCTACAATGAGCAGTTCTTC.

The genes are TRBV18 and TRBJ2-7; 7 positions agree with TRBD1. The CDR3 runs to 16 residues. The J segment lost 2 bases and the V segment lost 3 bases, leaving 10 bases of the junction unmatched. Germline CDR1 and CDR2: KGHSH and LQKENI. The CDR3 reads CASSPKSGTVTYEQYF. The CDR3 region has the DNA TGTGCCAGCTCACCTAAGTCTGGGACAGTAACCTACGAGCAGTACTTC. Combining the CDR3 with reference TRBV18 and TRBJ2-7 gives the whole variable domain NAGVMQNPRHLVRRRGQEARLRCSPMKGHSHVYWYRQLPEEGLKFMVYLQKENIIDESGMPKERFSAEFPKEGPSILRIQQVVRGDSAAYFCASSPKSGTVTYEQYFGPGTRLTVT.

V and J are TRBV5-1 and TRBJ1-1, with no clear D. CDR3 size: 15 residues. Trimming stripped 2 bases from V and 4 bases from J, with 15 bases between. CDR1 is SGHRS and CDR2 is YFSETQ in the germline V gene. The CDR3 sequence is CASSLLVLACTEAFF. The CDR3 DNA follows: TGCGCCAGCAGCTTACTAGTTTTAGCGTGCACTGAAGCTTTCTTT.

This clone was recorded a few times. The rearrangement uses TRBV15 and TRBJ1-3; 10 bases match TRBD1. The V gene end was trimmed by 9 bases and the J gene end by 0 bases; junction bases not matched to a gene: 5. The CDR3 spans 15 residues. Per germline, CDR1 LNHNV and CDR2 YYDKDF (reference sequence). In DNA form, the CDR3 reads TGTGCCACGTCGAGGGACAGGGGCTCTGGAAACACCATATATTTT. This translates into CATSRDRGSGNTIYF.

This clone was detected once. This chain connects TRBV7-3 to TRBJ2-5, with 7 bases matching TRBD2. The germline CDR1 and CDR2 sequences are SGHTA and FQGTGA. Trimming took 5 bases from V and 5 from J; bases not matched to a gene: 8. The CDR3 covers 14 residues. The CDR3 is CASSLGGAGETQYF. The CDR3 DNA reads TGTGCCAGCAGCCTCGGGGGAGCGGGGGAGACCCAGTACTTC. The full variable domain, its missing parts supplied by reference TRBV7-3 and TRBJ2-5, is GAGVSQTPSNKVTEKGKYVELRCDPISGHTALYWYRQSLGQGPEFLIYFQGTGAADDSGLPNDRFFAVRPEGSVSTLKIQRTERGDSAVYLCASSLGGAGETQYFGPGTRLLVL.

The rearrangement uses TRBV27 and TRBJ2-7; 8 bases fit TRBD1. V shed 3 bases and J 2 bases; nucleotides not matched to a gene: 0. CDR3 length equals 13 residues. CDR1 and CDR2 (germline): MNHEY, SMNVEV (reference sequence). The CDR3 spells CASSFRGPYEQYF. In nucleotides, the CDR3 is TGTGCCAGCAGTTTCAGGGGGCCCTACGAGCAGTACTTC.

The rearrangement joins TRBV19 to TRBJ2-7, with 11 bases identical to TRBD2. After removal of 1 base from V and 4 bases from J, the junction contained 3 bases not matched to a gene. Germline lookup yields CDR1 LNHDA and CDR2 SQIVND (reference sequence). The CDR3 runs 15 residues. CDR3 DNA sequence: TGTGCCAGTAGTATAGTGACTAGCGGGAATTACGAGCAGTACTTC. Translating it yields CASSIVTSGNYEQYF.

The chain couples TRBV4-2 to TRBJ2-1; 13 nucleotides agree with TRBD2. The ends lost 5 bases at V and 7 bases at J; junction bases unmatched: 5. Looked up from germline, CDR1 is LGHNA and CDR2 is YNFKEQ. This CDR3 region has 15 residues. The CDR3 DNA follows: TGTGCCAGCAGCACTCGACTAGCGGGAGGAAATGAGCAGTTCTTC. Protein sequence: CASSTRLAGGNEQFF.

This chain connects TRBV6-1 to TRBJ2-7, with 9 bases matching TRBD1. This CDR3 region has 10 residues. V dropped 9 bases and J dropped 12; count of bases not matched to a gene: 6. Germline V gives CDR1 MNHNS, CDR2 SASEGT. The CDR3 sequence is CASARDRAYF. The CDR3 region has the DNA TGTGCCAGTGCTCGGGACAGGGCGTACTTC.

The CDR3 nucleotides are TGTGCCAGTAGTATTGGACTAGCAGATCTTAAAAACATTCAGTACTTC. It encodes CASSIGLADLKNIQYF. The gene calls are TRBV19 and TRBJ2-4; 8 nucleotides line up with TRBD2. CDR3 length: 16 amino acids. J lost 4 bases, V lost 3 bases, and 8 bases had no gene match. From germline, CDR1 is LNHDA and CDR2 SQIVND (reference sequence).